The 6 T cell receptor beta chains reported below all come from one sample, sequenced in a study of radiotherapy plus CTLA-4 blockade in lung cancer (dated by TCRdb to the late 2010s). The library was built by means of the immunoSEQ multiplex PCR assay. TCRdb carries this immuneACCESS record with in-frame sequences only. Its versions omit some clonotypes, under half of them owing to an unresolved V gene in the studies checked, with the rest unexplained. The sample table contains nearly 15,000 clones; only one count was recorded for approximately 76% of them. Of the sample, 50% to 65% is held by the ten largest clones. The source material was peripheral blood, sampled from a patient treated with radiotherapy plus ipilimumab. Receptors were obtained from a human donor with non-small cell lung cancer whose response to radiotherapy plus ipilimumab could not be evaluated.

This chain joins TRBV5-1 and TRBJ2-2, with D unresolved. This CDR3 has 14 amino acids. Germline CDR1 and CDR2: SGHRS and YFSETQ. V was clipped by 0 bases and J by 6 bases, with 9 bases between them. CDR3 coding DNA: TGCGCCAGCAGCTTGGCTGCCGGTTCCGGGGAGCTGTTTTTT. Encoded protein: CASSLAAGSGELFF. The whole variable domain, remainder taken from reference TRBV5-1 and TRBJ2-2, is KAGVTQTPRYLIKTRGQQVTLSCSPISGHRSVSWYQQTPGQGLQFLFEYFSETQRNKGNFPGRFSGRQFSNSRSEMNVSTLELGDSALYLCASSLAAGSGELFFGEGSRLTVL.

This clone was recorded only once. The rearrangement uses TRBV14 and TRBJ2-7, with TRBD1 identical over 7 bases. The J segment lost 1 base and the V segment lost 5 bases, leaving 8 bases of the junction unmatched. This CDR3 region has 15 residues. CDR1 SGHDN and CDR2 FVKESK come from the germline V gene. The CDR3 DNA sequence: TGTGCCAGCAGCAGAGGGGGCGGGCGGTCCTACGAGCAGTACTTC. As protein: CASSRGGGRSYEQYF.

CDR3 bases: TGTGCCAGCAGCTTAGCGTCAGGGGAGGGTGAAAAACTGTTTTTT. This sequence encodes CASSLASGEGEKLFF. The chain couples TRBV7-6 to TRBJ1-4, with D perhaps matching TRBD1 (6 bases). Trimming stripped 0 bases from V and 7 bases from J, with 12 bases between. This CDR3 contains 15 residues. Germline V gives CDR1 SGHVS, CDR2 FNYEAQ.

The CDR3 DNA reads as TGTGCCAGCAGTGAAAGGTCTAGCGGGCAGGGGAACTATGGCTACACCTTC. It encodes CASSERSSGQGNYGYTF. This chain links TRBV6-1 with TRBJ1-2; TRBD1 is a possible D gene (6 bases). The CDR3 consists of 17 residues. Between the trimmed V and J ends, which lost 2 bases and 2 bases, there was a span of 18 bases. CDR1 and CDR2 (germline): MNHNS, SASEGT.

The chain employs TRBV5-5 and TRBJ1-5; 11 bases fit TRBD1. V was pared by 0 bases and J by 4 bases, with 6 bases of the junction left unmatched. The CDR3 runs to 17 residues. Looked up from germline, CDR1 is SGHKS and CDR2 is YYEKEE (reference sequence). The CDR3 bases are TGTGCCAGCAGCTTGGGGACAGGGGGCTCGGGAAATCAGCCCCAGCATTTT. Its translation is CASSLGTGGSGNQPQHF.

The CDR3 DNA reads TGTGCCAGCAGCCTCGGACTAGCGGGGTCCGTAACCGACGAGCAGTACTTC. This translates into CASSLGLAGSVTDEQYF. The rearrangement links TRBV4-2 to TRBJ2-7; 12 nucleotides match TRBD2. Germline CDR1 and CDR2: LGHNA and YNFKEQ. This CDR3 spans 17 amino acids. J gave up 5 bases and V 4 bases, and 12 bases lay outside the gene matches.